The present T cell receptor (beta chain) was sequenced within a study of blood T cell repertoires in COVID-19 (dated by TCRdb to 2018 to 2020). A note on the overall study: Samples covering the acute and convalescent phases of COVID-19 were provided by collaborators in the United States, Italy and Spain. The samples were drawn from the first 160 participants of the ongoing ImmuneRACE study and from some 1,300 subjects provided by 6 global collaborators. A freely available public database, intended as a resource for researchers studying the immune response to SARS-CoV-2, is where the repertoires were released. Nearly every sample came with metadata listing a de-identified subject ID, COVID-19 status, age in years and sex. Where available, HLA class I and class II types were obtained from metadata supplied by the sample provider rather than from assay-based typing. The prospective study material was composed of cDNA or gDNA derived from T cells, B-cell-depleted T cells, or PBMCs. Deeply sampled blood TCRbeta repertoires from subjects exposed to, actively infected with, or recovered from COVID-19 were included in the dataset. Study-wide findings and limitations: How much clinical and demographic metadata was included differed by source and by participant, and the metadata was provided uncurated.

Enrolling through a virtual design, the prospective study's participants ranged in age from roughly 18 to 89 years and lived across about two dozen United States geographic areas. In the prospective study, cohorts were assigned on the basis of participant-reported clinical history obtained from a screening survey and a study questionnaire. Recovered participants in ImmuneRACE Cohort 3 were defined as having two consecutive negative NP/OP PCR tests, clearance from a healthcare professional, or resolution of symptoms. Mobile phlebotomists in the prospective study collected whole blood, serum and a nasopharyngeal or oropharyngeal swab from every participant. Additional blood draws and questionnaires over an approximately two-month period could optionally be provided by prospective study participants. Prospective study blood samples were shipped either frozen or at room temperature before DNA extraction.

Its CDR3 holds 15 amino acids, cysteine through phenylalanine. Of all the DNA, just the CDR3 is kept, 45 bases in frame from base 1. Sequences SGHRS (CDR1) and YFSETQ (CDR2) are obtained from the germline V gene. At the junction V is shortened by 4 bases and J by 2 bases; bases outside the gene matches: 6. TCRbeta CDR3 regions were amplified from genomic DNA using the immunoSEQ Assay, a bias-controlled multiplex PCR. On the study's bioinformatics: The number of nucleated cells in each sample was estimated from the amplification of reference gene primers within the assay. To quantify the absolute abundance of each unique TCRbeta CDR3 rearrangement, sequence reads were collapsed and filtered. For each sample, productive Simpson clonality was calculated by taking the square root of Simpson's diversity index across productive rearrangements. TCRdb carries this immuneACCESS record with in-frame sequences only. Its versions omit some clonotypes, under half of them owing to an unresolved V gene in the studies checked, with the rest unexplained. The V and J calls and the clone size are those of that table, but D and trimming were determined from the DNA. Recorded for this sample are roughly 330,000 clones; around 84% of them occurred a single time. About 9.4% of the sample rests with the top ten.

Worth noting for this clone: The antigen it binds to is not known. No clone much larger than this one lies a single base away; base qualities are absent.

The specimen sequenced was PBMCs or T cells enriched from blood (not recorded which). The receptor was isolated from a woman aged 18-35 years who had recovered from COVID-19. Recombination linked TRBV5-1 to TRBJ1-3, with 7 bases in between that match TRBD1. The DNA is TGCGCCAGCAGCCTTGGAGACAGGGCTGGAAACACCATATATTTT. Translated, it gives CASSLGDRAGNTIYF.